This TCR beta chain was found in a study of CD8+ T cells in alopecia areata. Study-level background: Those receiving the skin were 7-10-week-old female C3H/HeJ mice, whose grafts came from roughly 6-13-month-old C3H/HeJ donors with spontaneous alopecia.

Sequencing used cDNA as its template, made by extracting RNA and reverse transcribing it. TCRdb's copy holds only in-frame clones and misses some; the assay was immunoSEQ multiplex PCR. Observed in the sample are about 270,000 clones, none of them singletons. The V gene's germline CDR1 is NNHNN and CDR2 SYGAGS (reference sequence). The CDR3 length is 15 residues. Trimming left V 0 bases short and J 2 bases short, with 8 bases between. On the basis of CD4, CD8alpha, NKG2D, NKG2ACE and other markers, pooled cutaneous lymph node cells were sorted. On this clone itself: The genes are named according to mouse. The read gets to within 4 residues of the CDR3 end, and the germline J gene fills in the rest. Distinct nucleotide sequences in the sample also encode this CDR3.

The rearrangement uses TRBV13-2 and TRBJ2-2, with TRBD1 as a possible D gene (7 bases). This TCR came from a C3H/HeJ mouse with alopecia areata. Mouse strain MHC haplotype: H2-k. The sequencing sample was made of CD4+ T cells sorted from a lymph node. The CDR3 reads CASGDGGGNTGQLYF. The CDR3 DNA, read in part, is TGTGCCAGCGGTGATGGAGGGGGCAACACCGGG.